This TCR beta chain came from a study of somatic mutations in cytotoxic T cells in rheumatoid arthritis. Study-wide points: Rheumatoid arthritis patients showed CD8+ clonality increasing with age, unlike healthy controls. In rheumatoid arthritis patients, the slight underrepresentation of TRBV07 was not adjusted for multiple comparisons. Each of about an eighth of the 65 patients had a largest CD8+ clone that made up more than 20% of CD8+ cells.

Remarks on this clone: Its specificity is unknown.

This CDR3 has 14 amino acids. CDR1 and CDR2 from the germline V gene are LNHNV and YYDKDF (reference sequence). The V end was cut by 2 bases, the J end by 5 bases, with 12 bases between. Methods used by the authors: Expanded CD8+ clones from patients, those larger than 1%, seldom had a match among published virus-specific TCRB sequences. Sequencing used immunoSEQ multiplex PCR; TCRdb keeps in-frame clones, though not all of them. V, J and clone size are taken as reported in that table, and D and trimming were inferred from the DNA itself. The table lists roughly 10,000 clones, about 79% of them singletons.

The TCR comes from an adult with rheumatoid arthritis. The chain carries TRBV15 and TRBJ2-5, with no clear D. Source material: CD8+ T cells sorted from blood. CDR3 DNA: TGTGCCACCAGCAGATCTCTTATGCGCGAGACCCAGTACTTC. It encodes CATSRSLMRETQYF. Full variable domain (outside the CDR3, taken from reference TRBV15 and TRBJ2-5): DAMVIQNPRYQVTQFGKPVTLSCSQTLNHNVMYWYQQKSSQAPKLLFHYYDKDFNNEADTPDNFQSRRPNTSFCFLDIRSPGLGDTAMYLCATSRSLMRETQYFGPGTRLLVL.